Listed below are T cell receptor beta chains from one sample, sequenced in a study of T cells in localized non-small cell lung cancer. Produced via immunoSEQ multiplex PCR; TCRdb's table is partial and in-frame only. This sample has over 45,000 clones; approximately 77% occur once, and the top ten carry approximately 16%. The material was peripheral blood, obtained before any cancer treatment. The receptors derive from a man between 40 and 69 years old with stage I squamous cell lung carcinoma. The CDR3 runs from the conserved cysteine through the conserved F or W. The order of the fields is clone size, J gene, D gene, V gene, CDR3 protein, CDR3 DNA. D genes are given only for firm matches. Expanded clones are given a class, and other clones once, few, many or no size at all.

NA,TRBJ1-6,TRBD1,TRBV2,CASGKRDSNSPLHF,TGTGCCAGCGGCAAGCGGGACAGTAATTCACCCCTCCACTTT
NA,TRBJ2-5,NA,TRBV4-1,CASSQGYQETQYF,TGCGCCAGCAGCCAAGGTTACCAAGAGACCCAGTACTTC
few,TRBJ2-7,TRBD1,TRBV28,CASDQGESSYEQYF,TGTGCCAGCGACCAGGGGGAAAGCTCCTACGAGCAGTACTTC
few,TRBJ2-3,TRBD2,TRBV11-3,CASSSGLAGDTQYF,TGTGCCAGCAGCTCAGGACTAGCGGGGGATACGCAGTATTTT
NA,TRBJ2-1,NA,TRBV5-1,CASSLNPEYNEQFF,TGCGCCAGCAGCTTGAATCCAGAGTACAATGAGCAGTTCTTC
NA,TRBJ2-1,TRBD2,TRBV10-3,CAISEKRGGYNEQFF,TGTGCCATCAGTGAGAAGCGGGGGGGGTACAATGAGCAGTTCTTC
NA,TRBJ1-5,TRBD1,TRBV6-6,CASSHGQGVQPQHF,TGTGCCAGCAGCCATGGACAGGGCGTTCAGCCCCAGCATTTT
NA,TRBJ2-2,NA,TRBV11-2,CASSLVQITGELFF,TGTGCCAGCAGCTTAGTGCAGATAACCGGGGAGCTGTTTTTT
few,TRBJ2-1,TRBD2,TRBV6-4,CASSSRTSGGAGGRLDEQFF,TGTGCCAGCAGCTCCCGGACTAGCGGGGGGGCCGGGGGCCGTTTGGATGAGCAGTTCTTC
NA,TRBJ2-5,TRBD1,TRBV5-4,CASSPDRSETQYF,TGTGCCAGCAGCCCGGACAGGTCGGAGACCCAGTACTTC
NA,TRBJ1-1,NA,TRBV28,CASSLGTAPDTEAFF,TGTGCCAGCAGTCTCGGGACGGCCCCCGACACTGAAGCTTTCTTT
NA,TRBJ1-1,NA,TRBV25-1,CASRRRGGMNTEAFF,TGTGCCAGCAGACGGCGGGGGGGGATGAACACTGAAGCTTTCTTT
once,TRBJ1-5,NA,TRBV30,CAWSQGNSNQPQHF,TGTGCCTGGAGTCAGGGTAATAGCAATCAGCCCCAGCATTTT
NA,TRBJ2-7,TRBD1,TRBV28,CASSSPPGTGGSYEQYF,TGTGCCAGCAGTAGTCCCCCCGGGACAGGGGGCTCCTACGAGCAGTACTTC
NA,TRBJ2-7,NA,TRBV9,CASSVGTGPYEQYF,TGTGCCAGCAGCGTAGGGACGGGACCCTACGAGCAGTACTTC
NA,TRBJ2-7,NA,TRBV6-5,CASGNGYEQYF,TGTGCCAGTGGGAACGGCTACGAGCAGTACTTC
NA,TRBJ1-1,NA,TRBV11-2,CASSLSTGVPEAFF,TGTGCCAGCAGCTTGTCCACTGGGGTTCCTGAAGCTTTCTTT
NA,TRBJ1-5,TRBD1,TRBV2,CASSEGTGGDSPHSNQPQHF,TGTGCCAGCAGTGAAGGAACGGGGGGGGACAGCCCTCATAGCAATCAGCCCCAGCATTTT
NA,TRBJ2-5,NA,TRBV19,CASSTSGPETQYF,NA
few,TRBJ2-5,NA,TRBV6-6,CASSPDEAQYF,TGTGCCAGCAGTCCCGATGAGGCCCAGTACTTC
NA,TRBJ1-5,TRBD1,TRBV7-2,CASTSRPRQGGQHF,TGTGCCAGCACTTCGAGACCGAGACAGGGGGGACAGCATTTT
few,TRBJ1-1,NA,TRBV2,CATGTDLNTEAFF,TGTGCCACTGGCACGGACCTGAACACTGAAGCTTTCTTT
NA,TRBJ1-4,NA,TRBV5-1,CASSLTNEKLFF,TGCGCCAGCAGCTTGACGAATGAAAAACTGTTTTTT
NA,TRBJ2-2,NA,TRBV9,CASSGWRSTGELFF,TGTGCCAGCAGCGGTTGGCGGAGCACCGGGGAGCTGTTTTTT
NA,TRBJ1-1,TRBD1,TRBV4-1,CASSQGQDEAFF,TGCGCCAGCAGCCAGGGACAGGATGAAGCTTTCTTT
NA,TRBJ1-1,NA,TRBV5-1,CASSLRQGNTEAFF,TGCGCCAGCAGCTTGAGGCAGGGGAACACTGAAGCTTTCTTT
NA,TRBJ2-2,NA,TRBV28,CASSPAGAYGPGELFF,TGTGCCAGCAGCCCGGCAGGGGCGTATGGTCCCGGGGAGCTGTTTTTT
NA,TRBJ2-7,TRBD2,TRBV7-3,CASSPGGSSYEQYF,TGTGCCAGCAGCCCGGGGGGTAGCTCCTACGAGCAGTACTTC
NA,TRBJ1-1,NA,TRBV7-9,CASKLGSGARFRGAEAFF,TGTGCCAGTAAGCTTGGGTCAGGCGCTCGGTTTAGAGGGGCTGAAGCTTTCTTT
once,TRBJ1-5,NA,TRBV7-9,CASSYDVGNQPQHF,TGTGCCAGCAGCTACGACGTAGGCAATCAGCCCCAGCATTTT
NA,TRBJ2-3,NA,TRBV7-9,CASSSPGQGGRDTQYF,TGTGCCAGCAGCTCCCCGGGGCAGGGGGGCCGGGATACGCAGTATTTT